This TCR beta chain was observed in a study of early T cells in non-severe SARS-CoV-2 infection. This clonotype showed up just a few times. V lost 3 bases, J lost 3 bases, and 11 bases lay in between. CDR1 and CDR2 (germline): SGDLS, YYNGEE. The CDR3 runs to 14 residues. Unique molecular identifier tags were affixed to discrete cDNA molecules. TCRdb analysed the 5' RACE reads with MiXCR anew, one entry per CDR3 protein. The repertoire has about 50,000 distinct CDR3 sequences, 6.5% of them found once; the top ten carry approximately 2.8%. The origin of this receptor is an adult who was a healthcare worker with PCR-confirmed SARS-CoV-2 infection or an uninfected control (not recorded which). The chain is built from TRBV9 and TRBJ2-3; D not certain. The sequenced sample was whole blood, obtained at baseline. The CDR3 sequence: CASSGYTGTDTQYF. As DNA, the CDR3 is TGTGCCAGCAGCGGGTACACTGGGACAGATACGCAGTATTTT.